The entry below describes one TCR beta chain. This table comes from immunoSEQ multiplex PCR, and its TCRdb copy is limited to in-frame clones, with some not included. The data contain about 98,000 clones, around 86% of them seen just once; the ten biggest clones take up under 13%. These data originate in a study of blood T cell repertoires in COVID-19. The sequence was obtained from a man aged 45-65 years with acute or convalescent COVID-19. The sequencing sample was made of peripheral blood.

The CDR3 DNA reads as TGTGCCAGCAGCACCCGACATCTAGCCAAAAACATTCAGTACTTC. Translating gives CASSTRHLAKNIQYF. The V call is TRBV21-1, the J call TRBJ2-4; the table calls TRBD1, which could not be checked here. TRBV21-1 counts as a pseudogene. The CDR3 spans 15 residues.